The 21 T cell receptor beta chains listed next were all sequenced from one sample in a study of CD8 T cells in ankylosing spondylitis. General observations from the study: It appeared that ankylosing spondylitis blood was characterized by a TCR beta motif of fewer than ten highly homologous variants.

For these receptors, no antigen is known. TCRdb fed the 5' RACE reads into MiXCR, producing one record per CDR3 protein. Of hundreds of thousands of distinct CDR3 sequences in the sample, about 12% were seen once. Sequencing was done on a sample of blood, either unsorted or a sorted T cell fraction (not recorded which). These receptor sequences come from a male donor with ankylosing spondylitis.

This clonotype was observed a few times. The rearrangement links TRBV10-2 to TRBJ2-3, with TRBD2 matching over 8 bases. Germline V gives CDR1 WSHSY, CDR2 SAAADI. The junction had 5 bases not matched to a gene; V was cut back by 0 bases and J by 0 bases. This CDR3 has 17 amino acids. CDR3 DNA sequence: TGCGCCAGCAGTGAGTCCCCAAGCGGGGGTAGCACAGATACGCAGTATTTT. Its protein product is CASSESPSGGSTDTQYF.

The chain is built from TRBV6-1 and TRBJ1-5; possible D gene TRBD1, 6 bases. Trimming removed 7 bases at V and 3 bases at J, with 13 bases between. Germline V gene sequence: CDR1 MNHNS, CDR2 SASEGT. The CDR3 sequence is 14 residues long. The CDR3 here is CASTPTGLNQPQHF. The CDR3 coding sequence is TGTGCCAGCACCCCAACAGGGCTCAATCAGCCCCAGCATTTT.

The CDR3 loop reads CAISGWGNEQFF. As DNA, the CDR3 is TGTGCCATCAGCGGGTGGGGCAATGAGCAGTTCTTC. This chain links TRBV10-3 with TRBJ2-1; D call uncertain. There are 12 residues in the CDR3. Germline CDR1 reads ENHRY; CDR2 reads SYGVKD. Trimming took off 6 bases at V and 6 bases at J, with 9 bases between the two ends.

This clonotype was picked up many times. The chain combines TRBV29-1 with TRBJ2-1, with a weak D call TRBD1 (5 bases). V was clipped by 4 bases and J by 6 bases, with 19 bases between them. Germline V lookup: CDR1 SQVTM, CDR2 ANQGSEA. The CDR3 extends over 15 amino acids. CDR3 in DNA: TGCAGCGTTGGGCAGATGGCAGGGCTGGGCAATGAGCAGTTCTTC. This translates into CSVGQMAGLGNEQFF.

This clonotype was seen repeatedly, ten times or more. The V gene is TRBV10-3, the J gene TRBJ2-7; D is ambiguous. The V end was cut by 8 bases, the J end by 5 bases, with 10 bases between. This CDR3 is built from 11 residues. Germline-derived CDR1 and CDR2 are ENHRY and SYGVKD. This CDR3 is CAIRARDEQYF. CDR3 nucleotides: TGTGCCATCCGGGCAAGGGACGAGCAGTACTTC.

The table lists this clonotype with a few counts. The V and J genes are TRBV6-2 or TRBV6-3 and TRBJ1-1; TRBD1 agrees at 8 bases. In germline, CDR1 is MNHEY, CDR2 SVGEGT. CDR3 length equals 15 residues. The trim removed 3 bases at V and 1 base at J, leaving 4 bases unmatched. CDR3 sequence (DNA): TGTGCCAGCAGTTATCGGACAGGGTGGAACACTGAAGCTTTCTTT. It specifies CASSYRTGWNTEAFF.

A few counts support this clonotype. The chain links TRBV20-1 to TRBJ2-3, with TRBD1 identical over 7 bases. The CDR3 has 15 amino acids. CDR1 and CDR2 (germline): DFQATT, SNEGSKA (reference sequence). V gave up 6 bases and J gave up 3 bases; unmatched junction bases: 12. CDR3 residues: CSAGDSWRGTDTQYF. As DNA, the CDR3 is TGCAGTGCGGGGGACAGTTGGAGAGGTACAGATACGCAGTATTTT.

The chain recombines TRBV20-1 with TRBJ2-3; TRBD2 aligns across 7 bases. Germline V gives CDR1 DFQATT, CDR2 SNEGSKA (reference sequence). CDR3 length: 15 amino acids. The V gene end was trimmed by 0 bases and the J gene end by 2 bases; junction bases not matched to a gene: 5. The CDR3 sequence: CSARDPRDYTDTQYF. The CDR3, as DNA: TGCAGTGCTAGAGACCCCCGGGACTACACAGATACGCAGTATTTT.

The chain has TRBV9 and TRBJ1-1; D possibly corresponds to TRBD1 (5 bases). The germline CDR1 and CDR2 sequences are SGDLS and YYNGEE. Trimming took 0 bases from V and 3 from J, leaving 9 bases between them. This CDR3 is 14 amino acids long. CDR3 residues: CASSVGGWDTEAFF. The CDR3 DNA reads TGTGCCAGCAGCGTAGGGGGGTGGGACACTGAAGCTTTCTTT.

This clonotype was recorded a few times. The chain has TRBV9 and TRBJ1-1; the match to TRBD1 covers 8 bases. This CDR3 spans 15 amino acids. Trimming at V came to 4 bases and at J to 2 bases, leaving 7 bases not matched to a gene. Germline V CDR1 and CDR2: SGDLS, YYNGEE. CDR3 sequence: CASSSSGQANTEAFF. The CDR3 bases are TGTGCCAGCAGCTCATCGGGACAGGCCAACACTGAAGCTTTCTTT.

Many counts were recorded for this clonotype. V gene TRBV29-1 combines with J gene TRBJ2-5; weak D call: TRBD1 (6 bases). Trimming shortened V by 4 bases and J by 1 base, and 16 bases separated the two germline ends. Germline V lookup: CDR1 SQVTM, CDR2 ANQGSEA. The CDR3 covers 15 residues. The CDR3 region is CSVAPRLDSQETQYF. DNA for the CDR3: TGCAGCGTTGCCCCCAGATTGGACAGCCAAGAGACCCAGTACTTC.

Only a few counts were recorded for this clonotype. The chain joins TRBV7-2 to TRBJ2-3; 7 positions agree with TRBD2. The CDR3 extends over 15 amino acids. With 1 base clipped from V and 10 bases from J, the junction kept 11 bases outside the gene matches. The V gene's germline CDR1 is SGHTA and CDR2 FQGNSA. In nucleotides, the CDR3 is TGTGCCAGCAGCTTAGTGGGACTACCACAGACGGCGCAGTATTTT. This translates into CASSLVGLPQTAQYF.

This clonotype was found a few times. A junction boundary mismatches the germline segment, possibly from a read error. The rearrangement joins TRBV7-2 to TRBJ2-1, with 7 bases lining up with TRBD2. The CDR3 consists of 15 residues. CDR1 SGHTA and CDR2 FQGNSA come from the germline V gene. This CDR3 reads CASSFAGDSHNEQFF. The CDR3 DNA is TGTGCCAGCAGCTTTGCGGGAGACTCCCACAATGAGCAGTTCTTC.

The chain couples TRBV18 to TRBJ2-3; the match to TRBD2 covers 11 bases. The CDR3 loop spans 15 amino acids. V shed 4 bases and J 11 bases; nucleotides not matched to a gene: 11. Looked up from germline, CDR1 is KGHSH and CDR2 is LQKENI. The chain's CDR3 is CASSLTSGGSGVQYF. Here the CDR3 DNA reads TGTGCCAGCTCACTCACTAGCGGGGGATCAGGGGTGCAGTATTTT.

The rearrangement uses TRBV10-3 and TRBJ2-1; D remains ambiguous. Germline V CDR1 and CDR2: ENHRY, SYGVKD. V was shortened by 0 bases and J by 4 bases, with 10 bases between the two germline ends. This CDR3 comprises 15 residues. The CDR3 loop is CAISESISGYNEQFF. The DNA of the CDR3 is TGTGCCATCAGTGAGTCGATCTCTGGATACAATGAGCAGTTCTTC.

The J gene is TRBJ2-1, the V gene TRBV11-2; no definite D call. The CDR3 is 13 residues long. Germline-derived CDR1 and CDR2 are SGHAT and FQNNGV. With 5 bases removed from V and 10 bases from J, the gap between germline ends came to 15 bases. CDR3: CASSPTSVGEQFF. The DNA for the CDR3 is TGTGCCAGCAGCCCCACCTCAGTAGGGGAGCAGTTCTTC.

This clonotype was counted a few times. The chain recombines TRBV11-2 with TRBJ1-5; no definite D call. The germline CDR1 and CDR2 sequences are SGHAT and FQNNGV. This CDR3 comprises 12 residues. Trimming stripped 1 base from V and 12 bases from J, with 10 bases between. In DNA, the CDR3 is TGTGCCAGCAGCTTAGTAAGCTCTCACCAGCATTTT. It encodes CASSLVSSHQHF.

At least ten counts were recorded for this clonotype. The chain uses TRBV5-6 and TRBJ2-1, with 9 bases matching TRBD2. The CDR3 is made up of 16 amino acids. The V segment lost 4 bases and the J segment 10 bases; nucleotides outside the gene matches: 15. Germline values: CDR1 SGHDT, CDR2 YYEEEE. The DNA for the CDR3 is TGTGCCAGCAGCGGGAGCCTGGGGCTAGCGGGAACAGAGCAGTTCTTC. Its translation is CASSGSLGLAGTEQFF.

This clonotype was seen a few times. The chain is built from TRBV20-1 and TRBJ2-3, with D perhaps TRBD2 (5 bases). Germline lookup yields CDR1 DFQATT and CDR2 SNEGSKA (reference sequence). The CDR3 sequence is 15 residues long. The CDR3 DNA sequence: TGCAGCGCAGGAGGCGGCCAAAACCCCACAGATACGCAGTATTTT. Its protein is CSAGGGQNPTDTQYF.

This CDR3 reads CSARKRQGVPDTQYF. CDR3 in DNA: TGCAGTGCTAGGAAAAGACAGGGTGTGCCAGATACGCAGTATTTT. V is TRBV20-1 and J is TRBJ2-3, with TRBD1 matching 7 bases. This CDR3 is 15 amino acids long. Germline CDR1 reads DFQATT; CDR2 reads SNEGSKA (reference sequence). V was clipped by 3 bases and J by 4 bases; unmatched bases: 10.

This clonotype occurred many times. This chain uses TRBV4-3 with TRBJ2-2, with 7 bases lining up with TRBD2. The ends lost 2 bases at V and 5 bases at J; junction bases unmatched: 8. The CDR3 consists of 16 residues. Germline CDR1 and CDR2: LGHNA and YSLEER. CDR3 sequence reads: CASSQRAGVWTGELFF. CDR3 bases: TGCGCCAGCAGCCAAAGGGCGGGAGTGTGGACCGGGGAGCTGTTTTTT.